These 9 T cell receptor beta chains came from one sample sequenced in a study of T cells in narcolepsy. Assay used: immunoSEQ multiplex PCR; TCRdb lists only in-frame clones, some missing. This table holds fewer than 40,000 clones, over 65% found once. Sequenced input: memory (CD45RA-) CD4+ T cells from blood. Every receptor here comes from a human donor in good health.

This sequence joins TRBV6-5 and TRBJ1-2; D not certain. V was cut by 6 bases and J by 6 bases, with 8 bases left in between. CDR1 is MNHEY, CDR2 SVGAGI, per germline. The CDR3 totals 11 residues. The CDR3 sequence: CASRQMDGYTF. CDR3 nucleotides: TGTGCCAGCAGACAAATGGATGGCTACACCTTC.

By share of the sample, this clone is large. This chain uses TRBV2 with TRBJ1-2, with TRBD1 as a possible D gene (6 bases). Deletions cut 4 bases from V and 3 bases from J, with 12 bases between. This CDR3 is 14 amino acids long. CDR1 is SNHLY and CDR2 is FYNNEI in the germline V gene. This CDR3 reads CASSVRAGDYGYTF. The CDR3 coding sequence is TGTGCCAGCAGTGTGAGGGCAGGGGACTATGGCTACACCTTC.

CDR3 nucleotide sequence: TGCGCCAGCAGCTTATTCGACAGCGGAAGTGGCTACACCTTC. Protein: CASSLFDSGSGYTF. The chain links TRBV5-1 to TRBJ1-2; perhaps TRBD1 as D (5 bases). The CDR3 runs 14 residues. Germline V CDR1 and CDR2: SGHRS, YFSETQ. With 2 bases removed from V and 7 bases from J, the gap between germline ends came to 15 bases.

The V gene is TRBV30, the J gene TRBJ1-1; no firm D call. The V end was cut by 5 bases, the J end by 0 bases, with 10 bases between. The CDR3 runs 13 residues. CDR1 is GTSNPN and CDR2 is SVGIG in the germline V gene (reference sequence). CDR3: CAWAGPVNTEAFF. The CDR3 DNA follows: TGTGCCTGGGCCGGACCGGTGAACACTGAAGCTTTCTTT.

This CDR3 is CASSLWSREQFF. CDR3 DNA: TGTGCCAGCAGCTTGTGGAGTCGTGAGCAGTTCTTC. The chain couples TRBV7-6 to TRBJ2-1; D not certain. V lost 3 bases, J lost 9 bases, and 9 bases lay in between. The CDR3 sequence is 12 residues long. Germline V gene lookup returns CDR1 SGHVS and CDR2 FNYEAQ.

A note on this clone: Compared with germline, one end of the junction differs, possibly owing to a read error. V and J are TRBV2 and TRBJ2-7, with 7 bases that match TRBD1. Germline V lookup: CDR1 SNHLY, CDR2 FYNNEI. The CDR3 totals 13 residues. The CDR3 protein is CASSEDRVHEQYF. DNA for the CDR3: TGTGCCAGCAGCGAAGACAGGGTCCACGAGCAGTACTTC.

The chain links TRBV19 to TRBJ2-5; TRBD2 agrees at 7 bases. J was trimmed by 4 bases and V by 3 bases; bases with no gene match: 5. The germline CDR1 and CDR2 sequences are LNHDA and SQIVND (reference sequence). The CDR3 covers 14 residues. The CDR3 region is CASSISGGGETQYF. DNA of the CDR3: TGTGCCAGTAGTATTTCGGGGGGTGGAGAGACCCAGTACTTC.

V and J are TRBV2 and TRBJ2-7; no reliable D call. Trimming removed 6 bases from V and 2 bases from J, with 8 bases in between. CDR3 length: 12 amino acids. CDR1 and CDR2 from the germline V gene are SNHLY and FYNNEI. This CDR3 is CASRGIAYEQYF. The CDR3 bases are TGTGCCAGCAGGGGGATTGCCTACGAGCAGTACTTC.

The V gene is TRBV6-5, the J gene TRBJ2-5, with 8 nucleotides matching TRBD2. This CDR3 has 15 residues. CDR1 MNHEY and CDR2 SVGAGI come from the germline V gene. The trim removed 6 bases at V and 5 bases at J, leaving 11 bases unmatched. For the CDR3, the DNA is TGTGCCAGCAGCCGAACGGGGGGGGCCTTTGAGACCCAGTACTTC. Translation gives CASSRTGGAFETQYF.